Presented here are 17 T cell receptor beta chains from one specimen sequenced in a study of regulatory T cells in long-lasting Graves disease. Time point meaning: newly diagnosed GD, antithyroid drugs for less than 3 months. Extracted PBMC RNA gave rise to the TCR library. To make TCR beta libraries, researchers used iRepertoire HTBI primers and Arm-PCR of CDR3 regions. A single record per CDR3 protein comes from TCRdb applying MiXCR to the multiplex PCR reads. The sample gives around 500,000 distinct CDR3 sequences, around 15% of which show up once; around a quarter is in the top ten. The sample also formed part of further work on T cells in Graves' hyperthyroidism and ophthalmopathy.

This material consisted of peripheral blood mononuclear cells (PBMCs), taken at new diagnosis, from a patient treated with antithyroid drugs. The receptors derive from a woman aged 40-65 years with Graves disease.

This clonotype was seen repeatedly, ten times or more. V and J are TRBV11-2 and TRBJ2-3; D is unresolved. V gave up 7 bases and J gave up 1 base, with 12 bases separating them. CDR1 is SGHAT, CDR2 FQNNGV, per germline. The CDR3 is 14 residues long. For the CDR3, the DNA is TGTGCCAGCACCCTGGGTTCCGGCACAGATACGCAGTATTTT. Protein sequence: CASTLGSGTDTQYF.

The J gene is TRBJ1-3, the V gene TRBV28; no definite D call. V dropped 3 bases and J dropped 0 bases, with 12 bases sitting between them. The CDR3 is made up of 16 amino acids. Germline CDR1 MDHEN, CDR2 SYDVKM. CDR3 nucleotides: TGTGCCAGCAGTTTGAATCCGATCGTCTCTGGAAACACCATATATTTT. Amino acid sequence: CASSLNPIVSGNTIYF.

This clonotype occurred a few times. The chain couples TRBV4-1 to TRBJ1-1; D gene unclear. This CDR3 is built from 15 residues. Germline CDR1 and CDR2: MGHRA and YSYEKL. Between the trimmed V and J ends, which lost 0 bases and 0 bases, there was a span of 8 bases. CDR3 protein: CASSQDSKMNTEAFF. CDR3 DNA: TGCGCCAGCAGCCAAGATTCGAAAATGAACACTGAAGCTTTCTTT.

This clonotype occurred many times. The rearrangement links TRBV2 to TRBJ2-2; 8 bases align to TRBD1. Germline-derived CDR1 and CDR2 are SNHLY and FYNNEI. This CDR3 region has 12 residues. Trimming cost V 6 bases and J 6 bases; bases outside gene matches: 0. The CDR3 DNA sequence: TGTGCCAGCAGGGACAGGGCCGGGGAGCTGTTTTTT. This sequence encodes CASRDRAGELFF.

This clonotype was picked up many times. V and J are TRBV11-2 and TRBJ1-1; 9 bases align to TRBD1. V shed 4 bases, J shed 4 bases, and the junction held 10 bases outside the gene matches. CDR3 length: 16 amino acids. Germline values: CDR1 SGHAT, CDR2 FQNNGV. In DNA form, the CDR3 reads TGTGCCAGCAGCTCAATAAACAGGGGGCAGGGCACTGAAGCTTTCTTT. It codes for CASSSINRGQGTEAFF.

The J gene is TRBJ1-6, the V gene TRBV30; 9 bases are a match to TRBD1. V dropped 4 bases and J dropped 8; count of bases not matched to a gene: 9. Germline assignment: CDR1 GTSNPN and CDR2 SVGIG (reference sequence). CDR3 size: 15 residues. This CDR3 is CAWNLLRTGDSPLHF. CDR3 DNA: TGTGCCTGGAACCTACTCCGGACAGGGGATTCACCCCTCCACTTT.

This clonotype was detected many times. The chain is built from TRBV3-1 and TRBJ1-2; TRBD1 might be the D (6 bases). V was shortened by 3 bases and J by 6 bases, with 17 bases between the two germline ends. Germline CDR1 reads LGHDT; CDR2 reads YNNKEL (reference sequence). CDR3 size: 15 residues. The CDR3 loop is CASSHRAGESNGYTF. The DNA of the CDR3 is TGTGCCAGCAGCCACCGCGCAGGGGAGAGCAATGGCTACACCTTC.

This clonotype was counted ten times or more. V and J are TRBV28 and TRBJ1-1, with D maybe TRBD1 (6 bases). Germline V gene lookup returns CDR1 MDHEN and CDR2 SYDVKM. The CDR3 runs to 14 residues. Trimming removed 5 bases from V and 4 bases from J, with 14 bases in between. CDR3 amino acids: CASSTRTAVTEAFF. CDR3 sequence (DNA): TGTGCCAGCAGTACCAGGACAGCGGTCACTGAAGCTTTCTTT.

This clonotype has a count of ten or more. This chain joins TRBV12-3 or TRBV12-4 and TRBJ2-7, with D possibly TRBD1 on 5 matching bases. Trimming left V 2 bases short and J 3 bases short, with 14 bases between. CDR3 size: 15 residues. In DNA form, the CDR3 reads TGTGCCAGCAGTTTAAAATCAGGGTTTAACTACGAGCAGTACTTC. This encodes CASSLKSGFNYEQYF.

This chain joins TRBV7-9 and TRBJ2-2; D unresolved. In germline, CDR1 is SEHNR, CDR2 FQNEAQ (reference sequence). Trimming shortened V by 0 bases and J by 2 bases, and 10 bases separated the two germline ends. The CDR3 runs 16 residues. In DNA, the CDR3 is TGTGCCAGCAGCTTAGCTCCAGGAGTAAACACCGGGGAGCTGTTTTTT. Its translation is CASSLAPGVNTGELFF. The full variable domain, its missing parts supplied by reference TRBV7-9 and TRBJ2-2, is DTGVSQNPRHKITKRGQNVTFRCDPISEHNRLYWYRQTLGQGPEFLTYFQNEAQLEKSRLLSDRFSAERPKGSFSTLEIQRTEQGDSAMYLCASSLAPGVNTGELFFGEGSRLTVL.

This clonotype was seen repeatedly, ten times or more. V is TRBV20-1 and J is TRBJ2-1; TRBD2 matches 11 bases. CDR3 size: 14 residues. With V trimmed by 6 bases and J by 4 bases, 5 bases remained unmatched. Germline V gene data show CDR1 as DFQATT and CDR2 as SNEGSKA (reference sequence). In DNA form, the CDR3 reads TGCAGTGCCTTCGGACTAGCGGGTTACAATGAGCAGTTCTTC. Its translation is CSAFGLAGYNEQFF.

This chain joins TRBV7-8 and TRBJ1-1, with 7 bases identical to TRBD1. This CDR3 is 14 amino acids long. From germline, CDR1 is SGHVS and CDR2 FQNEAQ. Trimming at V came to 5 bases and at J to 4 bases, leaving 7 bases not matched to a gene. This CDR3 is CASSDDRVGTEAFF. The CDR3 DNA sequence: TGTGCCAGCAGCGACGACAGGGTAGGCACTGAAGCTTTCTTT.

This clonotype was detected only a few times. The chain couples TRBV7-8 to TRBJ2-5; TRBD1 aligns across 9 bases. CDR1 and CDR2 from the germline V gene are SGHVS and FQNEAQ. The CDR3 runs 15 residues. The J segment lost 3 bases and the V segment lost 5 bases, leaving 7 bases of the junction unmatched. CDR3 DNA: TGTGCCAGCAGCATCTCCGGGACAGGGAAAGAGACCCAGTACTTC. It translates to CASSISGTGKETQYF.

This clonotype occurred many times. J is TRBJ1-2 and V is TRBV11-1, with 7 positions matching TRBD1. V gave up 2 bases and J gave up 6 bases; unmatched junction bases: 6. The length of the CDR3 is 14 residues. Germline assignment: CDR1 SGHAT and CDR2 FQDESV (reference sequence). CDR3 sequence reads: CASSLRKGQDGYTF. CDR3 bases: TGTGCCAGCAGCTTAAGGAAAGGACAGGATGGCTACACCTTC.

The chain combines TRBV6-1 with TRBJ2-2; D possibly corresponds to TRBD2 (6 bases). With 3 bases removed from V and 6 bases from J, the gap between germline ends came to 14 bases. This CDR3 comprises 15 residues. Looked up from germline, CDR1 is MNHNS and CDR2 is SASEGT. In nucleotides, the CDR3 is TGTGCCAGCAGTGAGGGGAGGATTCGAGCCGGGGAGCTGTTTTTT. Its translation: CASSEGRIRAGELFF.

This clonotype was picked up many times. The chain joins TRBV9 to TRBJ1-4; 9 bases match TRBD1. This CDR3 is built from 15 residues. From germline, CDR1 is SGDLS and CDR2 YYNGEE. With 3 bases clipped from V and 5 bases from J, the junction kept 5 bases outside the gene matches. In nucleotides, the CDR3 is TGTGCCAGCAGCGCCTCCGGGACAGGGAATGAAAAACTGTTTTTT. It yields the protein CASSASGTGNEKLFF.

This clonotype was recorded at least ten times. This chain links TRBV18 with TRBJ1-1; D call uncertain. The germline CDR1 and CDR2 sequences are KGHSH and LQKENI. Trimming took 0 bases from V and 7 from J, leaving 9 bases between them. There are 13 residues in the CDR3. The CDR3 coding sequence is TGTGCCAGCTCACCACCGTCACAGCTTGAAGCTTTCTTT. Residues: CASSPPSQLEAFF.